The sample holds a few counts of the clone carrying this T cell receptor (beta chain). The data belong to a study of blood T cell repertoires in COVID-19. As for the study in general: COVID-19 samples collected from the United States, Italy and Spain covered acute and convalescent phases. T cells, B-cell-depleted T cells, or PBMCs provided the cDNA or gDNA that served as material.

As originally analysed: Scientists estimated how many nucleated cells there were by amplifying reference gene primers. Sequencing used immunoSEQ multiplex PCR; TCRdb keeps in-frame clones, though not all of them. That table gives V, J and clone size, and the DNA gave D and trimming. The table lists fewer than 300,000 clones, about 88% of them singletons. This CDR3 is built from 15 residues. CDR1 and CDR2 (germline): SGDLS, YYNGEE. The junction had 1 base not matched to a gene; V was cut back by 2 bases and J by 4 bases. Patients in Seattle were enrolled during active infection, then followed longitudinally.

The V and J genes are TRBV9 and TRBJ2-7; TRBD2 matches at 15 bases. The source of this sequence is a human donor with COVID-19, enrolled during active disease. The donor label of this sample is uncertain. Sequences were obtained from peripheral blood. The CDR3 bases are TGTGCCAGCAGCGTTGGGACTAGCGGGAGGTACGAGCAGTACTTC. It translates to CASSVGTSGRYEQYF.